This entry is about one TCR beta chain. CDR3 length equals 16 residues. Germline CDR1 SGHDN, CDR2 FVKESK. V shed 4 bases, J shed 5 bases, and the junction held 12 bases outside the gene matches. These data belong to a study of shared clonotypes between healthy human individuals. Overall study: CD4 naive and memory got three plates each, CD8 naive two, CD8 memory one.

Sequencing was performed with immunoSEQ multiplex PCR; in TCRdb, only in-frame clones are kept and a portion is missing. Found here are some 1,400,000 clones, around 95% of them singletons; the top ten hold 1.2%. Nashville, Tennessee was home to all donors, each a Caucasian adult. The V and J genes are TRBV14 and TRBJ2-7, with 9 bases that match TRBD1. The sequence was collected from a man younger than 45 in good health. Sequencing was carried out using naive CD4+ T cells sorted from blood. As for subset: CD45RA+ positively selected. CDR3 sequence: CASSRFAGQGFHEQYF. Written as DNA, the CDR3 is TGTGCCAGCAGCCGTTTTGCGGGACAGGGTTTCCACGAGCAGTACTTC.